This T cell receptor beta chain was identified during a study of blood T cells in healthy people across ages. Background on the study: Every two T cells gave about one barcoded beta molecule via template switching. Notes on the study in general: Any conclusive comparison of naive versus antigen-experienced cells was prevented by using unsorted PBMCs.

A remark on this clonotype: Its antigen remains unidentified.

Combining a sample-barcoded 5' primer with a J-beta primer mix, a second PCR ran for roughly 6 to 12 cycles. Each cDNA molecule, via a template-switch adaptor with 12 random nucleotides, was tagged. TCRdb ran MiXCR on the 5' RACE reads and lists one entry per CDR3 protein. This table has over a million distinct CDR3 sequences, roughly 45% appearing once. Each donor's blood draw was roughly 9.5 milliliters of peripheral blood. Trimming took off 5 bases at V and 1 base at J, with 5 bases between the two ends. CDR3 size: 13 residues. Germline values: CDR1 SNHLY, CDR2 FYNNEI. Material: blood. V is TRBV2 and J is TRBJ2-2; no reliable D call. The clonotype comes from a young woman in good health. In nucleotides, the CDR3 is TGTGCCAGCAGTAAGCTGAACACCGGGGAGCTGTTTTTT. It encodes CASSKLNTGELFF.